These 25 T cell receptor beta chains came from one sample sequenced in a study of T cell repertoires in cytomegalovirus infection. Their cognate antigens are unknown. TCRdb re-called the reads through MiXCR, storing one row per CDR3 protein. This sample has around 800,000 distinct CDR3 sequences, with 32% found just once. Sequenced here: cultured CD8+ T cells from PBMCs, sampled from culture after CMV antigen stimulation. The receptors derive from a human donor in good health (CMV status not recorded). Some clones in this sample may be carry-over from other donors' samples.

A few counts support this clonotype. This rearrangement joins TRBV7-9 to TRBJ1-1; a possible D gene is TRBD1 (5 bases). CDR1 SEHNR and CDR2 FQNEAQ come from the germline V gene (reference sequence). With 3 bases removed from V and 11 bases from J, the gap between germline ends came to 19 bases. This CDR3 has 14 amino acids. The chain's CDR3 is CASSLEGRLFGAFF. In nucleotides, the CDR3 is TGTGCCAGCAGCTTGGAGGGGAGGCTTTTTGGGGCTTTCTTT.

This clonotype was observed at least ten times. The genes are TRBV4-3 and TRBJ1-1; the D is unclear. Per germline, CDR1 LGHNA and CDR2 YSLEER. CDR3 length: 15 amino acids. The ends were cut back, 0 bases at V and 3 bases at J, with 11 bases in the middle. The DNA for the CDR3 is TGCGCCAGCAGCCAAGAAACCTGGGCGGACACTGAAGCTTTCTTT. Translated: CASSQETWADTEAFF.

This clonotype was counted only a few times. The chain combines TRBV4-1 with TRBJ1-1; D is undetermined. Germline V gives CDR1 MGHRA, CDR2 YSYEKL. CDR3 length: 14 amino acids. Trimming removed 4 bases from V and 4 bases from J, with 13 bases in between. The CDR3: CASSRGNPGTEAFF. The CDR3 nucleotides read TGCGCCAGCAGCCGAGGTAATCCGGGCACTGAAGCTTTCTTT.

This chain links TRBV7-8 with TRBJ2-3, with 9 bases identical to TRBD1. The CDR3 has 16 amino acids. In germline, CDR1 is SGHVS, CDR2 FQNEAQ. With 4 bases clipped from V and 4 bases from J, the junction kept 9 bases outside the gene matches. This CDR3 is CASSWGTGGAADTQYF. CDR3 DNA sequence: TGTGCCAGCAGCTGGGGCACAGGGGGCGCCGCAGATACGCAGTATTTT. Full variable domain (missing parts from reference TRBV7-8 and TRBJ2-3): GAGVSQSPRYKVAKRGQDVALRCDPISGHVSLFWYQQALGQGPEFLTYFQNEAQLDKSGLPSDRFFAERPEGSVSTLKIQRTQQEDSAVYLCASSWGTGGAADTQYFGPGTRLTVL.

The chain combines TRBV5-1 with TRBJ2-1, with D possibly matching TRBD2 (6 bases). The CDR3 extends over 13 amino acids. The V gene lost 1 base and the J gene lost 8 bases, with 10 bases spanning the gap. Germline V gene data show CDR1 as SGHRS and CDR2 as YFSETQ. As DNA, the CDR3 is TGCGCCAGCAGCTTGCCCCCTAGCGATGAGCAGTTCTTC. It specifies CASSLPPSDEQFF.

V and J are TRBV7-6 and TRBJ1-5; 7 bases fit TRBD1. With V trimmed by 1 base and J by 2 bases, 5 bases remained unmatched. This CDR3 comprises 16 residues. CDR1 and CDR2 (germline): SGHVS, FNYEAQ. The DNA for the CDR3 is TGTGCCAGCAGCTTAGGGCTCAGGGGGGGCAATCAGCCCCAGCATTTT. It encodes CASSLGLRGGNQPQHF.

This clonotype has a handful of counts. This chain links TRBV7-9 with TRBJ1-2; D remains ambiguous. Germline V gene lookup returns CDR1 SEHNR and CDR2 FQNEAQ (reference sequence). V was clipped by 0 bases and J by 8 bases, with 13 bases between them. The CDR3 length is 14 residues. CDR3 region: CASSLAWGIDGYTF. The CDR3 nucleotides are TGTGCCAGCAGCTTAGCGTGGGGAATCGACGGCTACACCTTC.

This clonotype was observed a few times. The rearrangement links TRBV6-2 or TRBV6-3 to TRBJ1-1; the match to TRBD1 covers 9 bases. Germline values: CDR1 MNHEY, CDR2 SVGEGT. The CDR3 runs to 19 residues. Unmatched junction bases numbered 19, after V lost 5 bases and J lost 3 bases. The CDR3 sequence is CASSISVDLGDREYTEAFF. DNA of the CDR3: TGTGCCAGCAGTATATCCGTGGATTTGGGGGACAGGGAGTACACTGAAGCTTTCTTT.

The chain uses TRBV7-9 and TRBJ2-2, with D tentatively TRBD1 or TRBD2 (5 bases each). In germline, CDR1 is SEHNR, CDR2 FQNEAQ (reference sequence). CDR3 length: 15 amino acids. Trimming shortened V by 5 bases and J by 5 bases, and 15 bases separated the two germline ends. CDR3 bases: TGTGCCAGCAGCGCCGGGGAAAGGGGAACCGGGGAGCTGTTTTTT. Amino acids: CASSAGERGTGELFF.

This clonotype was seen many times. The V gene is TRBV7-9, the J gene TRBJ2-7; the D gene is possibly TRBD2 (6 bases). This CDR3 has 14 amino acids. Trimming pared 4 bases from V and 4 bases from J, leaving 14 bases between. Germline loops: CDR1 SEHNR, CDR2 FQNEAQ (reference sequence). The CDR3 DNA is TGTGCCAGCAGCTCGGATTGGGCGGGATACGAGCAGTACTTC. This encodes CASSSDWAGYEQYF.

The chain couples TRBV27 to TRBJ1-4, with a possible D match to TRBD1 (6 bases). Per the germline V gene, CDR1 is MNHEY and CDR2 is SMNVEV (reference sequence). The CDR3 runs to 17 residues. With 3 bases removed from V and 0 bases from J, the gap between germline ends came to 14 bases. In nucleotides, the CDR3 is TGTGCCAGCAGTTTGAGGCGGACAGTCGCAACTAATGAAAAACTGTTTTTT. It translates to CASSLRRTVATNEKLFF.

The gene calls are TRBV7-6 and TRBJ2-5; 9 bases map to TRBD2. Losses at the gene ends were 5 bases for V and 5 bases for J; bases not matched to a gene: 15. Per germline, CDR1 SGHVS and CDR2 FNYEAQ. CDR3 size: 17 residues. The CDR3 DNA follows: TGTGCCAGCAGCCCGACCGATTTTAGCGGGGGCTGGGAGACCCAGTACTTC. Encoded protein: CASSPTDFSGGWETQYF.

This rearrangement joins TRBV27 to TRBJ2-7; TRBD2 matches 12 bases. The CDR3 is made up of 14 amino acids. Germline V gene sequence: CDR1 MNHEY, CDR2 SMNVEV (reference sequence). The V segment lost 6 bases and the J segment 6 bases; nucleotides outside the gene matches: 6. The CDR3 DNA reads TGTGCCAGCAGCCTAGCGGGGGGGCCCACCGAGCAGTACTTC. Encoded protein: CASSLAGGPTEQYF.

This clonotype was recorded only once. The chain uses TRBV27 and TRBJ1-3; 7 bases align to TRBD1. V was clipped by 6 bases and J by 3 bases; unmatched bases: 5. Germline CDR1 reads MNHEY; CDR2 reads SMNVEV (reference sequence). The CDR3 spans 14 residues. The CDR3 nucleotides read TGTGCCAGCAGGGAACAGGGGCTTGGAAACACCATATATTTT. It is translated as CASREQGLGNTIYF.

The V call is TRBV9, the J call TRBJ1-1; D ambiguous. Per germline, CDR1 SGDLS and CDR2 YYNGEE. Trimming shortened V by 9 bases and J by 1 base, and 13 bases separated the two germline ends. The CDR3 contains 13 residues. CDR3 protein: CAIEQKKNTEAFF. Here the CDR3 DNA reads TGTGCCATAGAGCAGAAAAAGAACACTGAAGCTTTCTTT.

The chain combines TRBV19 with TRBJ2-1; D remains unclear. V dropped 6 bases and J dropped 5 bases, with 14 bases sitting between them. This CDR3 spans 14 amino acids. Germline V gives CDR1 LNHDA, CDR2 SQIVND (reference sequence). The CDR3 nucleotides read TGTGCCAGTAGCGCGGCGGCGTCGAACAATGAGCAGTTCTTC. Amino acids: CASSAAASNNEQFF.

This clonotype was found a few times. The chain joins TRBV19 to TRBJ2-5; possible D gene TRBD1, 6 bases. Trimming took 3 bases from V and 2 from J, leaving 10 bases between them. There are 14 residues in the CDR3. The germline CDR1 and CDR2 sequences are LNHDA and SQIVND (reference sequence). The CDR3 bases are TGTGCCAGTAGTATCCGGGACATACAAGAGACCCAGTACTTC. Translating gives CASSIRDIQETQYF.

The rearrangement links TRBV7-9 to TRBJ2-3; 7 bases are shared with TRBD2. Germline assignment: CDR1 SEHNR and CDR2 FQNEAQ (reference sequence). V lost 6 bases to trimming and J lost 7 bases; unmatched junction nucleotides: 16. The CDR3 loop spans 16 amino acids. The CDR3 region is CASSPKRGENFYTQYF. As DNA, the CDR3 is TGTGCCAGCAGTCCTAAACGGGGGGAAAATTTCTATACGCAGTATTTT.

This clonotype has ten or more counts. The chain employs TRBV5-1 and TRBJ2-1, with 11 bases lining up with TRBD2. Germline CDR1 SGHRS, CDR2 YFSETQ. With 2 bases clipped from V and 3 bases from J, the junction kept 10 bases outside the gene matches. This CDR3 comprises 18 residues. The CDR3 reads CASSFLAGGSTYYNEQFF. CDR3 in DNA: TGCGCCAGCAGCTTCCTAGCGGGGGGCTCAACCTACTACAATGAGCAGTTCTTC.

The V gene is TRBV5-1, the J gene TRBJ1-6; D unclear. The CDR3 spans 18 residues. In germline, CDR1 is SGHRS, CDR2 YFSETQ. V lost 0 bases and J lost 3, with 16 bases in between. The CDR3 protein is CASSLDGFSFNYNSPLHF. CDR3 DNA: TGCGCCAGCAGCTTGGATGGATTTTCCTTCAACTATAATTCACCCCTCCACTTT.

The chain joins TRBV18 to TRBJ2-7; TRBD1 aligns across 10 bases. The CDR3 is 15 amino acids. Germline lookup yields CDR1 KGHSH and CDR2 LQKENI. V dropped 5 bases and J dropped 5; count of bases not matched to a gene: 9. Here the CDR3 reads CASSFTGTGVHEQYF. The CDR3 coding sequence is TGTGCCAGCTCATTTACCGGGACAGGGGTGCACGAGCAGTACTTC. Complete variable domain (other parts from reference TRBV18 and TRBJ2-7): NAGVMQNPRHLVRRRGQEARLRCSPMKGHSHVYWYRQLPEEGLKFMVYLQKENIIDESGMPKERFSAEFPKEGPSILRIQQVVRGDSAAYFCASSFTGTGVHEQYFGPGTRLTVT.

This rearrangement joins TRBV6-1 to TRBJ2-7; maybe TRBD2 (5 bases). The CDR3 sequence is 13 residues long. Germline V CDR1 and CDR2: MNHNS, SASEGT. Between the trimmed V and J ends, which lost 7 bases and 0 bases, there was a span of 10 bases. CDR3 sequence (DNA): TGTGCCAGCAACGGACTGGGCTCCTACGAGCAGTACTTC. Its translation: CASNGLGSYEQYF.

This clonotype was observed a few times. CDR3 nucleotides: TGTGCCAGCAGTACTTCAGGGTCACCCCTCCACTTT. Its protein product is CASSTSGSPLHF. J is TRBJ1-6 and V is TRBV25-1; weak D call: TRBD1 (5 bases). CDR3 length equals 12 residues. The germline CDR1 and CDR2 sequences are MGHDK and SYGVNS. The V gene lost 5 bases and the J gene lost 10 bases, with 9 bases spanning the gap.

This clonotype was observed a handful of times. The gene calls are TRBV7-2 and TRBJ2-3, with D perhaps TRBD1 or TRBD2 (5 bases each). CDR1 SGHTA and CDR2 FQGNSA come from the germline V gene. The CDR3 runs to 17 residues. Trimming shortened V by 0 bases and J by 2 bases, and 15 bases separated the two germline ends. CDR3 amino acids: CASSLARDGPVTDTQYF. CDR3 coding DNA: TGTGCCAGCAGCTTAGCTAGGGACGGCCCCGTCACAGATACGCAGTATTTT.

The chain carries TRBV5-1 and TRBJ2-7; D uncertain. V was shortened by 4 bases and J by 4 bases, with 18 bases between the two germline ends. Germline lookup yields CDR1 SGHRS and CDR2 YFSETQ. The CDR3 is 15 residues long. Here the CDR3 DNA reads TGCGCCAGCAGCCCTACTCACCCATGGAAATACGAGCAGTACTTC. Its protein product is CASSPTHPWKYEQYF.